What follows are 23 T cell receptor beta chains derived from one specimen sequenced in a study of human thymus T cells. Thymus pieces cut out during corrective heart surgery were the tissue that was used. TCRdb keeps only in-frame clones here, not all; method: immunoSEQ multiplex PCR. The table records about 78,000 clones, 96% of them present only once. Sequences were obtained from thymus tissue. These receptors originate from a boy under two years old with a congenital heart defect but otherwise immunologically healthy.

The chain combines TRBV7-9 with TRBJ2-3, with D hard to call. Trimming shortened V by 1 base and J by 0 bases, and 8 bases separated the two germline ends. This CDR3 is 15 amino acids long. The V gene's germline CDR1 is SEHNR and CDR2 FQNEAQ (reference sequence). The DNA for the CDR3 is TGTGCCAGCAGCTTAGAATGGCCAAGCACAGATACGCAGTATTTT. It translates to CASSLEWPSTDTQYF.

The chain recombines TRBV9 with TRBJ1-2, with a weak D call TRBD1 (5 bases). There are 14 residues in the CDR3. Germline V CDR1 and CDR2: SGDLS, YYNGEE. The V end was cut by 2 bases, the J end by 8 bases, with 16 bases between. The CDR3 coding sequence is TGTGCCAGCAGCGTGAGGGAGGTCTGGGGGGGCTACACCTTC. This sequence encodes CASSVREVWGGYTF.

J is TRBJ2-1 and V is TRBV15; perhaps TRBD2 as D (6 bases). Germline CDR1 reads LNHNV; CDR2 reads YYDKDF (reference sequence). The CDR3 length is 14 residues. Trimming removed 4 bases at V and 6 bases at J, with 13 bases between. CDR3 DNA: TGTGCCACCAGCACTAGCGAGGGTGCCAATGAGCAGTTCTTC. Translating gives CATSTSEGANEQFF.

The rearrangement joins TRBV5-1 to TRBJ2-5; D possibly matches TRBD1 or TRBD2 (6 bases each). V gave up 5 bases and J gave up 4 bases, with 18 bases separating them. Per germline, CDR1 SGHRS and CDR2 YFSETQ. This CDR3 has 15 amino acids. The CDR3 loop is CASRGGLMERETQYF. In DNA, the CDR3 is TGCGCCAGCAGAGGGGGACTGATGGAGAGAGAGACCCAGTACTTC.

The gene calls are TRBV28 and TRBJ2-2; D remains ambiguous. With 5 bases removed from V and 1 base from J, the gap between germline ends came to 11 bases. This CDR3 comprises 15 residues. The germline CDR1 and CDR2 sequences are MDHEN and SYDVKM. CDR3: CASSPGPRNTGELFF. The CDR3 DNA is TGTGCCAGCAGTCCCGGACCCCGGAACACCGGGGAGCTGTTTTTT.

V usage is TRBV14 and J usage is TRBJ2-2; tentative D call: TRBD2 (6 bases). Germline CDR1 is SGHDN and CDR2 is FVKESK. The CDR3 has 18 amino acids. V was cut by 3 bases and J by 0 bases, with 17 bases left in between. The CDR3 spells CASSHPVVAESNTGELFF. In nucleotides, the CDR3 is TGTGCCAGCAGCCACCCAGTGGTAGCGGAATCGAACACCGGGGAGCTGTTTTTT.

The J gene is TRBJ2-1, the V gene TRBV27; 9 bases map to TRBD1. Germline CDR1 is MNHEY and CDR2 is SMNVEV (reference sequence). CDR3 size: 15 residues. Trimming at V came to 5 bases and at J to 8 bases, leaving 10 bases not matched to a gene. CDR3 nucleotide sequence: TGTGCCAGCAGTAAAACCGGGACAGGGAGGGATGAGCAGTTCTTC. Its protein is CASSKTGTGRDEQFF.

CDR3 coding DNA: TGTGCCAGCAGCTTCTGGGATTCACCCCTCCACTTT. It codes for CASSFWDSPLHF. V usage is TRBV7-2 and J usage is TRBJ1-6; D is uncertain. The CDR3 contains 12 residues. Germline V lookup: CDR1 SGHTA, CDR2 FQGNSA. V was pared by 3 bases and J by 8 bases, with 5 bases between.

The rearrangement uses TRBV27 and TRBJ1-1, with 9 bases that match TRBD1. Germline lookup yields CDR1 MNHEY and CDR2 SMNVEV (reference sequence). The length of the CDR3 is 15 residues. The V and J ends lost 5 bases and 2 bases, in that order; junction bases with no gene match: 6. The CDR3 protein is CASSTKQGANTEAFF. In DNA form, the CDR3 reads TGTGCCAGCAGTACAAAACAGGGGGCTAACACTGAAGCTTTCTTT.

This rearrangement joins TRBV19 to TRBJ2-3; tentatively, D is TRBD2 (6 bases). The CDR3 sequence is 12 residues long. Germline values: CDR1 LNHDA, CDR2 SQIVND (reference sequence). Trimming cost V 2 bases and J 11 bases, with 11 bases left between them. CDR3 bases: TGTGCCAGTAGTATACTAGCGTCGAGGCAGTATTTT. Protein: CASSILASRQYF.

The gene calls are TRBV2 and TRBJ2-1, with TRBD2 matching 13 bases. CDR3 length: 20 amino acids. Germline V CDR1 and CDR2: SNHLY, FYNNEI. Trimming took 5 bases from V and 0 from J; bases not matched to a gene: 13. The CDR3 is CASSIRSTSGGFRSYNEQFF. DNA of the CDR3: TGTGCCAGCAGTATTAGGTCGACTAGCGGGGGGTTCCGCTCCTACAATGAGCAGTTCTTC.

J is TRBJ2-7 and V is TRBV28, with D possibly matching TRBD1 (5 bases). This CDR3 has 14 residues. The germline V gene encodes CDR1 MDHEN and CDR2 SYDVKM. Between the trimmed V and J ends, which lost 4 bases and 0 bases, there was a span of 10 bases. This chain's CDR3 is CASSSRQPSYEQYF. CDR3 nucleotides: TGTGCCAGCAGTTCACGACAGCCCTCCTACGAGCAGTACTTC.

This chain links TRBV18 with TRBJ2-2, with D perhaps TRBD2 (5 bases). The V gene's germline CDR1 is KGHSH and CDR2 LQKENI. The ends were cut back, 0 bases at V and 0 bases at J, with 23 bases in the middle. This CDR3 has 21 residues. The CDR3 sequence is CASSPPSASGAQWSNTGELFF. CDR3 in DNA: TGTGCCAGCTCACCACCCAGTGCCAGCGGTGCCCAATGGTCGAACACCGGGGAGCTGTTTTTT.

The rearrangement joins TRBV7-9 to TRBJ2-5; TRBD1 might be the D (5 bases). Trimming stripped 0 bases from V and 5 bases from J, with 13 bases between. Germline assignment: CDR1 SEHNR and CDR2 FQNEAQ (reference sequence). This CDR3 contains 15 residues. The CDR3 DNA reads as TGTGCCAGCAGCTTAGCGGGGCAAGCTATGGAGACCCAGTACTTC. Its translation is CASSLAGQAMETQYF.

The rearrangement joins TRBV5-6 to TRBJ1-5, with 9 bases that match TRBD1. Trimming removed 2 bases from V and 2 bases from J; junction bases left unmatched: 8. From germline, CDR1 is SGHDT and CDR2 YYEEEE. The CDR3 has 17 residues. The CDR3 loop reads CASSLGSWDRGNQPQHF. CDR3 nucleotide sequence: TGTGCCAGCAGCTTAGGGTCATGGGACAGGGGCAATCAGCCCCAGCATTTT.

CDR3 nucleotides: TGTGCCAGCAGCTTAAGTCTATGGGCCGCACCATACAATGAGCAGTTCTTC. It yields the protein CASSLSLWAAPYNEQFF. The rearrangement joins TRBV7-3 to TRBJ2-1; D call uncertain. The germline gives CDR1 SGHTA, CDR2 FQGTGA. This CDR3 is 17 amino acids long. The V end lost 1 base, the J end lost 4 bases, and 17 bases lay between the germline ends.

V and J are TRBV4-2 and TRBJ2-5; TRBD2 is a possible D gene (6 bases). This CDR3 has 12 amino acids. Trimming took 1 base from V and 10 from J, leaving 10 bases between them. Per the germline V gene, CDR1 is LGHNA and CDR2 is YNFKEQ. CDR3 amino acids: CASSQVDGGQYF. The CDR3 DNA sequence: TGTGCCAGCAGCCAAGTTGACGGGGGCCAGTACTTC.

The chain employs TRBV19 and TRBJ1-5; 8 positions agree with TRBD1. Germline V gives CDR1 LNHDA, CDR2 SQIVND (reference sequence). The CDR3 is 13 residues long. The V and J ends lost 8 bases and 4 bases, in that order; junction bases with no gene match: 4. The CDR3 region is CASDRGSNQPQHF. In DNA form, the CDR3 reads TGTGCCAGTGACAGGGGAAGTAATCAGCCCCAGCATTTT.

V usage is TRBV14 and J usage is TRBJ2-7, with 10 bases aligning to TRBD2. Germline V lookup: CDR1 SGHDN, CDR2 FVKESK. The trim removed 2 bases at V and 0 bases at J, leaving 13 bases unmatched. The CDR3 runs 19 residues. CDR3 protein: CASSQRRASGGRPSYEQYF. The CDR3 nucleotides read TGTGCCAGCAGCCAAAGAAGGGCTAGCGGGGGCCGTCCCTCCTACGAGCAGTACTTC.

The rearrangement uses TRBV5-1 and TRBJ2-5, with 8 bases aligning to TRBD1. CDR3 length: 12 residues. Per the germline V gene, CDR1 is SGHRS and CDR2 is YFSETQ. Unmatched junction bases numbered 0, after V lost 3 bases and J lost 5 bases. The CDR3 DNA follows: TGCGCCAGCAGCTACAGGGGGGAGACCCAGTACTTC. Protein: CASSYRGETQYF.

This clone was seen just once. Written as DNA, the CDR3 is TGTGCCAGCAGCCCTCTGGGGGCAGGCGACTATGGCTACACCTTC. It codes for CASSPLGAGDYGYTF. The chain employs TRBV5-4 and TRBJ1-2; the D gene is possibly TRBD1 (6 bases). This CDR3 is built from 15 residues. V lost 4 bases and J lost 3, with 16 bases in between. Germline V gives CDR1 SGHNT, CDR2 YYREEE (reference sequence).

The chain is built from TRBV12-5 and TRBJ1-4; D is possibly TRBD1 (6 bases). The CDR3 consists of 16 residues. CDR1 is LGHNT, CDR2 FRNRAP, per germline. Trimming pared 4 bases from V and 0 bases from J, leaving 12 bases between. The CDR3 spells CASGSYRATTNEKLFF. For the CDR3, the DNA is TGTGCTAGTGGTTCCTACAGGGCTACAACTAATGAAAAACTGTTTTTT.

This chain links TRBV7-9 with TRBJ2-1; D is undetermined. The CDR3 has 14 amino acids. V dropped 5 bases and J dropped 10 bases, with 18 bases sitting between them. Germline CDR1 and CDR2: SEHNR and FQNEAQ (reference sequence). The chain's CDR3 is CASSGLFGETEQFF. The CDR3 DNA reads TGTGCCAGCAGCGGCCTGTTTGGGGAAACCGAGCAGTTCTTC.